The present T cell receptor beta chain was sequenced within a study of T cell repertoires in cytomegalovirus infection (dated by TCRdb to the late 2010s). Background for the entire study: Donor HLA type was relevant to the analysis, as public TCR beta signatures indicated carriage of CMV infection together with the matching HLA type. Results and caveats for the whole study, not just this receptor: In both this cohort and an independent roughly 330-donor cohort, the cumulative frequency of public TCR beta family members distinguished carriers of CMV infection plus the relevant HLA type. The ex vivo response was dominated by HLA-C-restricted CMV-specific TCR beta clonotypes, and the single most frequent clonotype in two of eight donors was supplied by these HLA-C-restricted clonotypes.

From the cysteine up to the phenylalanine, the CDR3 has a length of 14 residues. The retained sequence is limited to the CDR3, 42 bases, with the frame set at the first base. For CDR1 and CDR2, the germline V gene lists MGHRA and YSYEKL. V loses 1 base, J loses 3 bases, and the germline ends lie 7 bases apart. The run used an Illumina HiSeq 1500. TCRdb redid the processing of the public reads, applying fastp at Q25 and MiXCR, and retained in-frame beta chains. Rows with a matching CDR3 protein are joined into one entry that keeps the most common DNA and genes. In all, the sample holds 500,000 or so distinct CDR3 sequences, and 16% of those were seen once. The ten largest make up around 25% of the sample. This clonotype was found many times. This clone's antigen is unknown. Qualities for individual bases were not recorded, and no much larger clone is one base off.

This receptor chain uses TRBV4-1 and TRBJ1-5, with the identity of the D gene unclear. Source material: CD8+ T cells from PBMCs. The clonotype comes from a human donor in good health (CMV status not recorded). Some clones in this sample may be carry-over from other donors' samples. The DNA reads TGCGCCAGCAGCCAAGTGGCAATCAATCAGCCCCAGCATTTT. It encodes CASSQVAINQPQHF.